This TCR beta chain was found in a study of neurological immune-mediated disorders. This clonotype was seen repeatedly, ten times or more. As yet, its antigen is unknown. V lost 4 bases and J lost 4, with 11 bases in between. Germline V CDR1 and CDR2: SGHDT, YYEEEE. This CDR3 has 14 residues. The making of cDNA relied on 5'RACE with 10-nucleotide random UMIs. One entry per CDR3 protein results from TCRdb running MiXCR on the 5' RACE reads. The repertoire holds about 50,000 distinct CDR3 sequences, with 10% as singletons. Findings and caveats of the study: No CDR3 amino acid sequences recurred among expanded clones across subjects, suggesting private repertoires in all groups. In HTLV-1-associated myelopathy, TCR clonal expansion was greatest, whereas multiple sclerosis had the least, falling below healthy controls.

Libraries used 2 million unsorted PBMCs kept frozen in RNAlater. Specimen: PBMCs. V usage is TRBV5-6 and J usage is TRBJ2-2, with D tentatively TRBD1 or TRBD2 (5 bases each). The clonotype was recovered from a woman in her thirties or forties with HTLV-1-associated myelopathy (HAM/TSP). The CDR3 here is CASSEGSSTGELFF. The CDR3 DNA reads as TGTGCCAGCAGCGAGGGGTCGAGCACCGGGGAGCTGTTTTTT.